These 12 T cell receptor beta chains originate from one sample sequenced in a study of human T cells and chemical hapten exposure. The time point here: patch test 2, 6 weeks after DPC sensitization. Treatment: therapeutic diphenylcyclopropenone sensitization with weekly scalp DPC. A single record per CDR3 protein comes from TCRdb applying MiXCR to the RACE reads. Altogether about 80,000 distinct CDR3 sequences are present, more than 9% being singletons, with the ten largest covering 1.5% to 2%. Here the sequenced sample was whole blood, taken in connection with sensitization to the hapten diphenylcyclopropenone (DPC). These receptors all stem from a man younger than 30 with alopecia areata. Some clones in this sample may be carry-over from other donors' samples.

This clonotype has a count of ten or more. The V call is TRBV20-1, the J call TRBJ2-2; D unresolved. This CDR3 is 17 amino acids long. CDR1 and CDR2 from the germline V gene are DFQATT and SNEGSKA (reference sequence). Trimming shortened V by 2 bases and J by 2 bases, and 18 bases separated the two germline ends. The CDR3 spells CSARFPGRYTNTGELFF. In DNA form, the CDR3 reads TGCAGTGCTAGATTCCCGGGCAGGTATACTAACACCGGGGAGCTGTTTTTT.

This clonotype was observed a few times. The chain combines TRBV5-6 with TRBJ1-1; D uncertain. CDR3 length: 13 amino acids. CDR1 SGHDT and CDR2 YYEEEE come from the germline V gene. V lost 4 bases to trimming and J lost 0 bases, with 7 bases between them. This CDR3 is CASSIRMNTEAFF. In nucleotides, the CDR3 is TGTGCCAGCAGCATACGAATGAACACTGAAGCTTTCTTT.

This clonotype has at least ten counts. The chain carries TRBV12-5 and TRBJ1-1; 7 nucleotides align to TRBD1. V trimming: 9 bases; J trimming: 1 base; junction bases outside the gene matches: 8. The CDR3 has 14 amino acids. Germline CDR1 is LGHNT and CDR2 is FRNRAP. The CDR3 spells CASLSGTANTEAFF. CDR3 bases: TGTGCTAGCTTATCCGGGACAGCGAACACTGAAGCTTTCTTT.

The sample holds a few counts of this clonotype. J is TRBJ2-5 and V is TRBV12-3 or TRBV12-4; D is undetermined. CDR3 length: 14 amino acids. Deletions cut 3 bases from V and 1 base from J, with 9 bases between. CDR3 protein: CASSLGRGQETQYF. The CDR3 DNA follows: TGTGCCAGCAGTTTGGGCAGAGGCCAAGAGACCCAGTACTTC.

The chain combines TRBV7-6 with TRBJ1-5, with D tentatively TRBD1 (5 bases). Germline CDR1 reads SGHVS; CDR2 reads FNYEAQ. The CDR3 runs to 14 residues. The V end lost 1 base, the J end lost 7 bases, and 11 bases lay between the germline ends. The CDR3 coding sequence is TGTGCCAGCAGCTTAGGAGGGGTCAGACAGCCCCAGCATTTT. It encodes CASSLGGVRQPQHF.

Ten or more counts support this clonotype. This sequence joins TRBV7-2 and TRBJ2-1; TRBD1 might be the D (5 bases). The germline CDR1 and CDR2 sequences are SGHTA and FQGNSA. The CDR3 has 17 amino acids. Trimming left V 1 base short and J 7 bases short, with 20 bases between. Here the CDR3 reads CASSLGQGRQMGNEQFF. The CDR3 DNA is TGTGCCAGCAGCTTAGGTCAGGGCCGGCAGATGGGTAATGAGCAGTTCTTC. The variable domain in full, completed from reference TRBV7-2 and TRBJ2-1, reads GAGVSQSPSNKVTEKGKDVELRCDPISGHTALYWYRQSLGQGLEFLIYFQGNSAPDKSGLPSDRFSAERTGGSVSTLTIQRTQQEDSAVYLCASSLGQGRQMGNEQFFGPGTRLTVL.

This clonotype was found a few times. The chain carries TRBV7-8 and TRBJ2-3; D tentatively fits TRBD1 or TRBD2 (6 bases each). Germline loops: CDR1 SGHVS, CDR2 FQNEAQ. The ends were cut back, 5 bases at V and 0 bases at J, with 15 bases in the middle. CDR3 size: 16 residues. The CDR3 sequence is CASSPGGGTSTDTQYF. Here the CDR3 DNA reads TGTGCCAGCAGCCCCGGGGGCGGAACTAGCACAGATACGCAGTATTTT.

This chain joins TRBV28 and TRBJ2-1; perhaps TRBD1 as D (7 bases). The germline V gene has CDR1 MDHEN and CDR2 SYDVKM. This CDR3 is built from 11 residues. V lost 11 bases and J lost 8, with 13 bases in between. This chain's CDR3 is CASEGAHEQFF. Here the CDR3 DNA reads TGTGCCTCGGAGGGGGCCCATGAGCAGTTCTTC.

This sequence joins TRBV25-1 and TRBJ1-4, with a possible D match to TRBD1 (6 bases). Per germline, CDR1 MGHDK and CDR2 SYGVNS. This CDR3 comprises 13 residues. Trimming took off 7 bases at V and 6 bases at J, with 12 bases between the two ends. The CDR3 region is CASTDSLYEKLFF. CDR3 nucleotide sequence: TGTGCCAGCACGGACAGCCTATATGAAAAACTGTTTTTT.

This chain connects TRBV9 to TRBJ1-3; maybe TRBD1 (5 bases). CDR1 SGDLS and CDR2 YYNGEE come from the germline V gene. V was shortened by 0 bases and J by 7 bases, with 14 bases between the two germline ends. CDR3 length: 15 amino acids. CDR3 sequence (DNA): TGTGCCAGCAGCGTAGCGGCGCAGGGACCGAACACCATATATTTT. Its protein product is CASSVAAQGPNTIYF.

The chain recombines TRBV9 with TRBJ2-1; no clear D. Trimming stripped 3 bases from V and 0 bases from J, with 10 bases between. CDR1 SGDLS and CDR2 YYNGEE come from the germline V gene. The CDR3 consists of 15 residues. The CDR3, as DNA: TGTGCCAGCAGCGCCAGACTGGCCTCCTACAATGAGCAGTTCTTC. Its protein is CASSARLASYNEQFF. Drawing the rest from reference TRBV9 and TRBJ2-1, the complete variable domain is DSGVTQTPKHLITATGQRVTLRCSPRSGDLSVYWYQQSLDQGLQFLIQYYNGEERAKGNILERFSAQQFPDLHSELNLSSLELGDSALYFCASSARLASYNEQFFGPGTRLTVL.

This sequence joins TRBV7-9 and TRBJ1-1; tentatively, D is TRBD1 (6 bases). CDR3 length equals 14 residues. V was trimmed by 5 bases and J by 6 bases, leaving 16 bases between them. Germline V gives CDR1 SEHNR, CDR2 FQNEAQ (reference sequence). Here the CDR3 DNA reads TGTGCCAGCAGCCTTCCACAGGGTGGTCCTGAAGCTTTCTTT. This encodes CASSLPQGGPEAFF.